This entry lists 23 T cell receptor beta chains sequenced from one sample in a study of neoadjuvant anti-PD-1 for oral cavity cancer. Time point described: after neoadjuvant nivolumab, at surgical resection. Clones were read by immunoSEQ multiplex PCR, and TCRdb kept only the in-frame ones, dropping some. This table has a few thousand clones, about 57% appearing once. The sequences come from tumor tissue, collected after nivolumab (anti-PD-1) treatment. The source is a person aged 35-79 years with oral cavity squamous cell carcinoma.

The V and J genes are TRBV14 and TRBJ1-1; D gene unclear. V lost 4 bases to trimming and J lost 5 bases, with 17 bases between them. Germline V CDR1 and CDR2: SGHDN, FVKESK. The CDR3 extends over 15 amino acids. This CDR3 is CASSRRGGVRTEAFF. The CDR3 DNA follows: TGTGCCAGCAGCCGACGTGGCGGGGTTAGGACTGAAGCTTTCTTT.

The chain recombines TRBV6-1 with TRBJ2-5; 8 nucleotides align to TRBD2. The CDR3 is made up of 14 amino acids. V was clipped by 5 bases and J by 5 bases; unmatched bases: 7. Germline V gene data show CDR1 as MNHNS and CDR2 as SASEGT. The CDR3 loop is CASSPGLVSETQYF. The DNA of the CDR3 is TGTGCCAGCAGTCCGGGACTAGTCAGTGAGACCCAGTACTTC.

The chain couples TRBV28 to TRBJ1-3; no definite D call. Germline CDR1 MDHEN, CDR2 SYDVKM. V dropped 5 bases and J dropped 4 bases, with 18 bases sitting between them. This CDR3 comprises 16 residues. In nucleotides, the CDR3 is TGTGCCAGCAGTGCACCGGGCTCCGCGTGGGGAAACACCATATATTTT. Its translation is CASSAPGSAWGNTIYF.

This clone counts as large (0.1 to 1%). J is TRBJ1-2 and V is TRBV5-1, with a possible D match to TRBD1 (6 bases). The V gene lost 3 bases and the J gene lost 5 bases, with 14 bases spanning the gap. Germline-derived CDR1 and CDR2 are SGHRS and YFSETQ. This CDR3 spans 14 amino acids. The CDR3 nucleotides read TGCGCCAGCAGCTCCTACGACAGGAGATATGGCTACACCTTC. It is translated as CASSSYDRRYGYTF.

This clone was seen a few times. V and J are TRBV2 and TRBJ1-4, with 7 nucleotides matching TRBD1. The J segment lost 8 bases and the V segment lost 5 bases, leaving 5 bases of the junction unmatched. The CDR3 totals 13 residues. Germline CDR1 SNHLY, CDR2 FYNNEI. The CDR3 loop is CASSSRQGEKLFF. The CDR3 DNA follows: TGTGCCAGCAGTTCTAGACAGGGCGAAAAACTGTTTTTT.

By share, this clone ranks as medium-sized. This sequence joins TRBV28 and TRBJ1-2, with no clear D. CDR1 and CDR2 from the germline V gene are MDHEN and SYDVKM. This CDR3 is built from 13 residues. The V end was cut by 3 bases, the J end by 3 bases, with 8 bases between. CDR3 bases: TGTGCCAGCAGTTTTGGGAGGTACTATGGCTACACCTTC. It is translated as CASSFGRYYGYTF.

The chain couples TRBV15 to TRBJ2-2, with unresolved D. The CDR3 consists of 17 residues. From germline, CDR1 is LNHNV and CDR2 YYDKDF (reference sequence). V dropped 5 bases and J dropped 0 bases, with 16 bases sitting between them. CDR3 protein: CATSVQRLSSNTGELFF. The CDR3 nucleotides are TGTGCCACCAGCGTCCAACGACTTTCGTCGAACACCGGGGAGCTGTTTTTT.

The rearrangement uses TRBV7-9 and TRBJ2-2; D not resolved. Trimming left V 2 bases short and J 9 bases short, with 4 bases between. The CDR3 has 11 amino acids. Germline-derived CDR1 and CDR2 are SEHNR and FQNEAQ (reference sequence). The DNA of the CDR3 is TGTGCCAGCAGCTTAACGAGGGAGCTGTTTTTT. It yields the protein CASSLTRELFF.

The chain is built from TRBV6-1 and TRBJ2-7; D possibly matches TRBD1 or TRBD2 (5 bases each). Deletions cut 7 bases from V and 1 base from J, with 11 bases between. The CDR3 is 13 residues long. The V gene's germline CDR1 is MNHNS and CDR2 SASEGT. For the CDR3, the DNA is TGTGCCAGCACTTGGGACGGATCCTACGAGCAGTACTTC. Translation gives CASTWDGSYEQYF.

The V call is TRBV7-8, the J call TRBJ2-2; 7 bases agree with TRBD2. Germline V gives CDR1 SGHVS, CDR2 FQNEAQ. J was trimmed by 5 bases and V by 5 bases; bases with no gene match: 23. The CDR3 sequence is 20 residues long. DNA for the CDR3: TGTGCCAGCAGCCCTTCTCGCGGGAGAGTGGTGGATCCGGGGACCGGGGAGCTGTTTTTT. Amino acids: CASSPSRGRVVDPGTGELFF.

The chain carries TRBV30 and TRBJ1-1, with D perhaps TRBD1 (5 bases). CDR1 and CDR2 from the germline V gene are GTSNPN and SVGIG (reference sequence). V gave up 3 bases and J gave up 5 bases, with 10 bases separating them. The CDR3 is 12 amino acids. The CDR3 DNA reads as TGTGCCTGGAGATGGGGGGGGACTGAAGCTTTCTTT. Translation gives CAWRWGGTEAFF.

This clone was seen more than once but under ten times. The chain employs TRBV29-1 and TRBJ1-4; 8 nucleotides line up with TRBD1. This CDR3 has 12 amino acids. Trimming at V came to 6 bases and at J to 7 bases, leaving 4 bases not matched to a gene. Germline lookup yields CDR1 SQVTM and CDR2 ANQGSEA. The CDR3 is CSVSDRAEKLFF. The CDR3 DNA is TGCAGCGTCTCGGACAGGGCTGAAAAACTGTTTTTT.

The chain is built from TRBV11-2 and TRBJ2-5; D is uncertain. The CDR3 covers 16 residues. Per the germline V gene, CDR1 is SGHAT and CDR2 is FQNNGV. V lost 5 bases, J lost 2 bases, and 18 bases lay in between. The CDR3 is CASSIGSTGPQETQYF. In DNA form, the CDR3 reads TGTGCCAGCAGCATAGGAAGTACCGGCCCACAAGAGACCCAGTACTTC.

The gene calls are TRBV14 and TRBJ2-3, with TRBD2 matching 8 bases. With 5 bases clipped from V and 9 bases from J, the junction kept 4 bases outside the gene matches. This CDR3 is built from 12 residues. Germline CDR1 and CDR2: SGHDN and FVKESK. The DNA for the CDR3 is TGTGCCAGCAGCGAAGCGGGGGACACGCAGTATTTT. The encoded protein is CASSEAGDTQYF. The complete variable domain, with remaining parts taken from reference TRBV14 and TRBJ2-3, reads EAGVTQFPSHSVIEKGQTVTLRCDPISGHDNLYWYRRVMGKEIKFLLHFVKESKQDESGMPNNRFLAERTGGTYSTLKVQPAELEDSGVYFCASSEAGDTQYFGPGTRLTVL.

The rearrangement links TRBV27 to TRBJ1-2; 7 bases match TRBD1. The germline CDR1 and CDR2 sequences are MNHEY and SMNVEV (reference sequence). This CDR3 is 14 amino acids long. The trim removed 5 bases at V and 1 base at J, leaving 4 bases unmatched. DNA of the CDR3: TGTGCCAGCAGTCCCGGGGACAGTAACTATGGCTACACCTTC. Its protein product is CASSPGDSNYGYTF.

The chain uses TRBV30 and TRBJ2-2, with D perhaps TRBD2 (5 bases). Germline CDR1 and CDR2: GTSNPN and SVGIG (reference sequence). The ends were cut back, 0 bases at V and 5 bases at J, with 10 bases in the middle. The CDR3 has 14 amino acids. The CDR3, as DNA: TGTGCCTGGAGTGTCGGATGGGAGACCGGGGAGCTGTTTTTT. Residues: CAWSVGWETGELFF.

The rearrangement uses TRBV18 and TRBJ1-2; the D is unclear. The CDR3 sequence is 13 residues long. Germline V gene sequence: CDR1 KGHSH, CDR2 LQKENI. The V gene lost 2 bases and the J gene lost 7 bases, with 11 bases spanning the gap. The CDR3 spells CASSPNLSGGYTF. CDR3 nucleotide sequence: TGTGCCAGCTCACCAAACCTCTCGGGTGGCTACACCTTC.

This sequence joins TRBV6-5 and TRBJ2-7; possible D gene TRBD2, 6 bases. The length of the CDR3 is 13 residues. Germline-derived CDR1 and CDR2 are MNHEY and SVGAGI. Deletions cut 0 bases from V and 6 bases from J, with 9 bases between. The CDR3 protein is CASSYSRRVEQYF. The DNA for the CDR3 is TGTGCCAGCAGTTACTCGAGGAGGGTCGAGCAGTACTTC.

The rearrangement uses TRBV28 and TRBJ1-1; a possible D gene is TRBD1 (5 bases). This CDR3 region has 16 residues. The V and J ends lost 7 bases and 6 bases respectively, with 24 bases between them. Per germline, CDR1 MDHEN and CDR2 SYDVKM. The DNA of the CDR3 is TGTGCCAGCACCACCCCAGGCCCGACAGAAGACTCTGAAGCTTTCTTT. It specifies CASTTPGPTEDSEAFF.

The chain recombines TRBV10-3 with TRBJ2-1, with TRBD2 identical over 8 bases. This CDR3 spans 17 amino acids. Germline CDR1 is ENHRY and CDR2 is SYGVKD. The J segment lost 7 bases and the V segment lost 0 bases, leaving 11 bases of the junction unmatched. In DNA, the CDR3 is TGTGCCATCAGTGAGTCCCCGCGGGGGGCTTGGGGGAATGAGCAGTTCTTC. It codes for CAISESPRGAWGNEQFF.

The chain carries TRBV14 and TRBJ2-1, with D unresolved. V lost 6 bases and J 2 bases, leaving 14 bases between the germline ends. This CDR3 comprises 15 residues. Germline assignment: CDR1 SGHDN and CDR2 FVKESK. CDR3 protein: CASSPFMLTYNEQFF. CDR3 coding DNA: TGTGCCAGCAGTCCGTTTATGTTGACCTACAATGAGCAGTTCTTC.

This clone was seen more than once but under ten times. The chain joins TRBV5-6 to TRBJ2-3; 7 bases agree with TRBD1. Losses at the gene ends were 3 bases for V and 2 bases for J; bases not matched to a gene: 3. This CDR3 is built from 14 residues. Germline V gene lookup returns CDR1 SGHDT and CDR2 YYEEEE. CDR3 region: CASSSQGTTDTQYF. The CDR3 nucleotides are TGTGCCAGCAGCTCACAGGGGACCACAGATACGCAGTATTTT.

The chain recombines TRBV6-4 with TRBJ2-3; D is perhaps TRBD2 (6 bases). This CDR3 is built from 14 residues. The germline V gene has CDR1 MRHNA and CDR2 SNTAGT. Trimming removed 8 bases from V and 3 bases from J, with 15 bases in between. The CDR3 DNA follows: TGTGCCAGCCGGAGGGAGATATATACAGATACGCAGTATTTT. It is translated as CASRREIYTDTQYF.